Shown below are 13 T cell receptor beta chains from a single sample sequenced in a study of T cells after posttransplantation cyclophosphamide (dated by TCRdb to about 2016). Taken with the paper, the label for treatment or condition translates to: high-dose cyclophosphamide on days +3 and +4 as single-agent GVHD prophylaxis. For conditioning, the PTCy patients got busulfan and fludarabine, then a related or unrelated marrow graft, followed by cyclophosphamide on days +3 and +4. The library was produced with the immunoSEQ multiplex PCR assay. TCRdb obtained this table from immuneACCESS and retained in-frame rearrangements with V and J assigned. These tables miss some clones; where compared with another copy, unresolved V genes account for less than half of the shortfall, and the remainder is unexplained. The sample records approximately 11,000 clones, about 82% of which are singletons. The top ten hold over 15% of the sample.

Sequenced here: PBMCs, sampled approximately 2,000 days after allogeneic stem cell transplant with posttransplant cyclophosphamide. The receptors were gathered from a female patient aged 50-59 years who received an allogeneic stem cell transplant from a related donor, was CMV-positive, and had no GVHD. After a transplant, some T cells may have been passed on by the graft donor.

This sequence joins TRBV27 and TRBJ2-3; D is unclear. The CDR3 extends over 16 amino acids. Germline CDR1 MNHEY, CDR2 SMNVEV (reference sequence). V was pared by 2 bases and J by 4 bases, with 16 bases between. CDR3 protein: CASSLIPTLAADTQYF. The CDR3 DNA reads as TGTGCCAGCAGTTTAATACCCACTTTAGCCGCAGATACGCAGTATTTT.

The chain carries TRBV4-1 and TRBJ2-1, with 7 positions matching TRBD1. Trimming cost V 2 bases and J 2 bases; bases outside gene matches: 15. From germline, CDR1 is MGHRA and CDR2 YSYEKL. The CDR3 consists of 19 residues. As DNA, the CDR3 is TGCGCCAGCAGCCAAAGGGGGCGGACTTCGGTGGGGGCCTACAATGAGCAGTTCTTC. Residues: CASSQRGRTSVGAYNEQFF.

V gene TRBV28 combines with J gene TRBJ1-5; D is possibly TRBD1 (6 bases). Trimming took 3 bases from V and 3 from J, leaving 15 bases between them. Germline assignment: CDR1 MDHEN and CDR2 SYDVKM. The length of the CDR3 is 16 residues. CDR3 DNA: TGTGCCAGCAGTTTGGGGGGGCGGGGGTCCAATCAGCCCCAGCATTTT. Translating it yields CASSLGGRGSNQPQHF.

The V call is TRBV18, the J call TRBJ2-5, with 13 nucleotides matching TRBD2. In germline, CDR1 is KGHSH, CDR2 LQKENI. Germline trimming cut 2 bases from V and 3 bases from J; bases unmatched to any gene: 9. This CDR3 is 18 amino acids long. The CDR3 coding sequence is TGTGCCAGCTCACCAACAGTCGGACTAGCGGGAGCGGAAGAGACCCAGTACTTC. Its protein product is CASSPTVGLAGAEETQYF.

The table lists this clone with a few counts. The chain recombines TRBV27 with TRBJ2-7; 7 positions agree with TRBD1. The CDR3 runs to 13 residues. CDR1 and CDR2 (germline): MNHEY, SMNVEV (reference sequence). Germline trimming cut 4 bases from V and 5 bases from J; bases unmatched to any gene: 5. The CDR3: CASSSNRGDEQYF. The CDR3 coding sequence is TGTGCCAGCAGTTCTAACAGGGGTGACGAGCAGTACTTC.

The chain is built from TRBV7-9 and TRBJ2-5; 12 bases line up with TRBD2. V gave up 5 bases and J gave up 0 bases; unmatched junction bases: 4. Germline assignment: CDR1 SEHNR and CDR2 FQNEAQ (reference sequence). This CDR3 has 16 residues. This CDR3 reads CASSQGLAGNQETQYF. In nucleotides, the CDR3 is TGTGCCAGCAGCCAGGGACTAGCGGGTAACCAAGAGACCCAGTACTTC.

J is TRBJ2-1 and V is TRBV9; perhaps TRBD2 as D (6 bases). This CDR3 spans 11 amino acids. The V end was cut by 4 bases, the J end by 16 bases, with 15 bases between. Germline V gene data show CDR1 as SGDLS and CDR2 as YYNGEE. CDR3 protein: CASSRDSLQFF. In DNA, the CDR3 is TGTGCCAGCAGCCGGGACTCCCTACAATTCTTC.

The chain couples TRBV2 to TRBJ2-1, with D hard to call. This CDR3 contains 15 residues. With 10 bases removed from V and 8 bases from J, the gap between germline ends came to 24 bases. Germline V lookup: CDR1 SNHLY, CDR2 FYNNEI. This CDR3 is CAILESSFSLHEQFF. The CDR3 coding sequence is TGTGCCATCCTAGAGTCGTCCTTTTCACTCCATGAGCAGTTCTTC. The complete variable domain, with remaining parts taken from reference TRBV2 and TRBJ2-1, reads EPEVTQTPSHQVTQMGQEVILRCVPISNHLYFYWYRQILGQKVEFLVSFYNNEISEKSEIFDDQFSVERPDGSNFTLKIRSTKLEDSAMYFCAILESSFSLHEQFFGPGTRLTVL.

The chain employs TRBV19 and TRBJ2-7, with 9 nucleotides matching TRBD1. CDR1 and CDR2 (germline): LNHDA, SQIVND (reference sequence). This CDR3 has 15 amino acids. Losses at the gene ends were 6 bases for V and 0 bases for J; bases not matched to a gene: 6. CDR3 protein: CASSFTGGPSYEQYF. In DNA, the CDR3 is TGTGCCAGTAGCTTTACAGGGGGCCCCTCCTACGAGCAGTACTTC. Full variable domain (missing parts from reference TRBV19 and TRBJ2-7): DGGITQSPKYLFRKEGQNVTLSCEQNLNHDAMYWYRQDPGQGLRLIYYSQIVNDFQKGDIAEGYSVSREKKESFPLTVTSAQKNPTAFYLCASSFTGGPSYEQYFGPGTRLTVT.

This clone was counted once. The gene calls are TRBV7-3 and TRBJ1-1; D is undetermined. Germline CDR1 is SGHTA and CDR2 is FQGTGA. The CDR3 runs to 14 residues. Between the trimmed V and J ends, which lost 0 bases and 4 bases, there was a span of 9 bases. The CDR3 coding sequence is TGTGCCAGCAGCTTAACGGCGGGTGTCACTGAAGCTTTCTTT. Protein product: CASSLTAGVTEAFF. The entire variable domain, with the rest obtained from reference TRBV7-3 and TRBJ1-1, is as follows: GAGVSQTPSNKVTEKGKYVELRCDPISGHTALYWYRQSLGQGPEFLIYFQGTGAADDSGLPNDRFFAVRPEGSVSTLKIQRTERGDSAVYLCASSLTAGVTEAFFGQGTRLTVV.

This chain links TRBV5-8 with TRBJ1-1; D uncertain. CDR1 is SGHTS, CDR2 YDEGEE, per germline. Trimming took off 5 bases at V and 4 bases at J, with 15 bases between the two ends. CDR3 length equals 14 residues. The CDR3 DNA sequence: TGTGCCAGCAGGGGGAGGAATGTGGGCACTGAAGCTTTCTTT. Its protein is CASRGRNVGTEAFF. Complete variable domain (other parts from reference TRBV5-8 and TRBJ1-1): EAGVTQSPTHLIKTRGQQATLRCSPISGHTSVYWYQQALGLGLQFLLWYDEGEERNRGNFPPRFSGRQFPNYSSELNVNALELEDSALYLCASRGRNVGTEAFFGQGTRLTVV.

This clone was seen just once. The chain couples TRBV2 to TRBJ2-1, with 7 bases matching TRBD1. V lost 6 bases, J lost 7 bases, and 6 bases stayed unmatched. The CDR3 sequence is 13 residues long. Per the germline V gene, CDR1 is SNHLY and CDR2 is FYNNEI. CDR3 DNA: TGTGCCAGCAGGTGGACAGGTGAGAATGAGCAGTTCTTC. This sequence encodes CASRWTGENEQFF.

This sequence joins TRBV5-4 and TRBJ1-1; D gene unclear. The germline V gene encodes CDR1 SGHNT and CDR2 YYREEE (reference sequence). V lost 0 bases and J 4 bases, leaving 19 bases between the germline ends. This CDR3 spans 17 amino acids. The CDR3 spells CASSLGRTETKSTEAFF. The DNA of the CDR3 is TGTGCCAGCAGCTTGGGGCGGACGGAGACTAAGAGCACTGAAGCTTTCTTT. Using reference TRBV5-4 and TRBJ1-1 for the parts outside the CDR3, the full variable domain is ETGVTQSPTHLIKTRGQQVTLRCSSQSGHNTVSWYQQALGQGPQFIFQYYREEENGRGNFPPRFSGLQFPNYSSELNVNALELDDSALYLCASSLGRTETKSTEAFFGQGTRLTVV.